This paragraph reports one T cell receptor beta chain. The data derive from a study of cytomegalovirus exposure and HLA in healthy donors. This PCR relied on a set of 60 Vbeta primers and 13 Jbeta primers. Sequencing used immunoSEQ multiplex PCR; TCRdb keeps in-frame clones, though not all of them. The sample includes about 140,000 clones, roughly 80% of them seen just once. The CDR3 consists of 11 residues. Germline values: CDR1 MDHEN, CDR2 SYDVKM. The V end lost 3 bases, the J end lost 6 bases, and 4 bases lay between the germline ends. The sample comprised PBMCs. V is TRBV28 and J is TRBJ2-3; D unclear. The receptor comes from a woman between 40 and 55 years old in good health and CMV-seropositive. The CDR3: CASSFRDTQYF. CDR3 coding DNA: TGTGCCAGCAGTTTTCGGGATACGCAGTATTTT.